Below are 3 T cell receptor beta chains sequenced from a single sample in a study of T-cell memory formation after mild COVID-19. TCRdb recomputed calls from the 5' RACE reads with MiXCR, one row per CDR3 protein. The table shows roughly 250,000 distinct CDR3 sequences, with about a sixth occurring only once. Input material: PBMCs or a T cell subset sorted from them (not recorded which). Receptors were obtained from a man aged 18 to 30 who had mild COVID-19 (a few samples of this study predate the infection). Cell type and time point are not known.

V is TRBV5-1 and J is TRBJ2-2; TRBD1 matches 9 bases. V was clipped by 2 bases and J by 5 bases; unmatched bases: 4. Germline V gene data show CDR1 as SGHRS and CDR2 as YFSETQ. There are 15 residues in the CDR3. CDR3 in amino acids: CASSFTGTGTGELFF. The DNA for the CDR3 is TGCGCCAGCAGCTTTACCGGGACAGGGACCGGGGAGCTGTTTTTT.

The rearrangement joins TRBV7-9 to TRBJ1-3; unclear D gene. CDR1 is SEHNR and CDR2 is FQNEAQ in the germline V gene (reference sequence). With 4 bases removed from V and 5 bases from J, the gap between germline ends came to 6 bases. The CDR3 length is 12 residues. CDR3 DNA sequence: TGTGCCAGCAGCTACTACAGAAACACCATATATTTT. Encoded protein: CASSYYRNTIYF.

This chain links TRBV7-6 with TRBJ2-5; TRBD1 agrees at 7 bases. CDR3 size: 14 residues. V trimming: 5 bases; J trimming: 0 bases; junction bases outside the gene matches: 3. Germline-derived CDR1 and CDR2 are SGHVS and FNYEAQ. CDR3 nucleotide sequence: TGTGCCAGCAGCCACAGGGGACACCAAGAGACCCAGTACTTC. It codes for CASSHRGHQETQYF.